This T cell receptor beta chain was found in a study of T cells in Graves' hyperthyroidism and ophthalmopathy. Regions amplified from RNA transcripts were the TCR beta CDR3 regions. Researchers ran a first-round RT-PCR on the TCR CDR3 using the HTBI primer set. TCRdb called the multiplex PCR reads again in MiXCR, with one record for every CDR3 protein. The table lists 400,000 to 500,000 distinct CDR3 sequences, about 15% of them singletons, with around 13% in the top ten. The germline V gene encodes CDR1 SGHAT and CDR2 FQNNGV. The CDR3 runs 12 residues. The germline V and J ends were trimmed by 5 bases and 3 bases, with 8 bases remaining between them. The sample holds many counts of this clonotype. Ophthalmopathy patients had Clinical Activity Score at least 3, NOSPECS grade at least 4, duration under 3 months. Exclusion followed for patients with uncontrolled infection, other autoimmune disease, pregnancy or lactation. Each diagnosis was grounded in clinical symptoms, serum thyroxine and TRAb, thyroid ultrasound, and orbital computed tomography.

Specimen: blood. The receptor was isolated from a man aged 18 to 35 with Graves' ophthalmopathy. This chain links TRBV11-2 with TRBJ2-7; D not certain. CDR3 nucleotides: TGTGCCAGCAGCCTGGGGAACTACGAGCAGTACTTC. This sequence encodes CASSLGNYEQYF.